Presented here are 19 T cell receptor beta chains from one specimen sequenced in a study of regulatory T cells in long-lasting Graves disease. Time point described: newly diagnosed GD, antithyroid drugs for less than 3 months. Researchers made the TCR library from RNA that was extracted from PBMCs. CDR3 regions were amplified by Arm-PCR using iRepertoire HTBI primers to build TCR beta libraries. TCRdb passed the multiplex PCR reads through MiXCR, listing each CDR3 protein once. This sample has over 500,000 distinct CDR3 sequences, with less than 20% found just once. These same data were also listed under a study on T cells in Graves' hyperthyroidism and ophthalmopathy.

The sequencing here drew on peripheral blood mononuclear cells (PBMCs), taken at new diagnosis, from a patient treated with antithyroid drugs. The receptors come from a woman in her twenties or thirties with Graves disease.

This clonotype was observed many times. This chain uses TRBV19 with TRBJ2-2; D is undetermined. The CDR3 is made up of 15 amino acids. V was trimmed by 8 bases and J by 4 bases, leaving 17 bases between them. Germline-derived CDR1 and CDR2 are LNHDA and SQIVND (reference sequence). CDR3 DNA sequence: TGTGCCAGTTCCTCCTTCTCGGGCGGCACCGGGGAGCTGTTTTTT. The encoded protein is CASSSFSGGTGELFF.

This clonotype was observed a few times. This chain links TRBV27 with TRBJ2-4; tentative D call: TRBD1 (6 bases). The V end lost 5 bases, the J end lost 8 bases, and 16 bases lay between the germline ends. The V gene's germline CDR1 is MNHEY and CDR2 SMNVEV (reference sequence). The CDR3 has 14 residues. The CDR3 bases are TGTGCCAGCAGTGCCCGGGAAGGGGGATACATTCAGTACTTC. It yields the protein CASSAREGGYIQYF.

This clonotype was seen at least ten times. The rearrangement uses TRBV7-2 and TRBJ2-7; 9 bases align to TRBD2. CDR3 length: 15 amino acids. In germline, CDR1 is SGHTA, CDR2 FQGNSA. The J segment lost 6 bases and the V segment lost 1 base, leaving 7 bases of the junction unmatched. In DNA, the CDR3 is TGTGCCAGCAGCTTAGTCGGTAGCGGGAGAGTCGAGCAGTACTTC. The encoded protein is CASSLVGSGRVEQYF.

This clonotype was detected ten times or more. V and J are TRBV27 and TRBJ2-7; 9 bases fit TRBD2. The CDR3 is made up of 17 amino acids. Germline V gives CDR1 MNHEY, CDR2 SMNVEV (reference sequence). After removal of 5 bases from V and 2 bases from J, the junction contained 13 bases not matched to a gene. The CDR3 sequence: CASSPSLSGSRAYEQYF. In DNA form, the CDR3 reads TGTGCCAGCAGTCCTTCCCTTAGCGGGAGTCGCGCCTACGAGCAGTACTTC.

The chain links TRBV5-1 to TRBJ2-1; D ambiguous. The DNA end lines up better with TRBJ2-5; the J call may be wrong. CDR1 and CDR2 (germline): SGHRS, YFSETQ. The CDR3 runs 15 residues. The CDR3 coding sequence is TGCGCCAGCAGCTTGGGTGGGGTCAGTGAGGAGACCCAGTACTTC. This sequence encodes CASSLGGVSEETQYF.

This clonotype was found a few times. The chain carries TRBV30 and TRBJ2-3; 7 bases are a match to TRBD2. Germline loops: CDR1 GTSNPN, CDR2 SVGIG (reference sequence). CDR3 length: 15 residues. Unmatched junction bases numbered 3, after V lost 0 bases and J lost 0 bases. CDR3 coding DNA: TGTGCCTGGAGTGTAAGCGGGACTAGCACAGATACGCAGTATTTT. It codes for CAWSVSGTSTDTQYF.

This clonotype was picked up a small number of times. The gene calls are TRBV27 and TRBJ2-1; tentative D call: TRBD2 (5 bases). Trimming stripped 6 bases from V and 3 bases from J, with 12 bases between. The CDR3 spans 14 residues. Germline values: CDR1 MNHEY, CDR2 SMNVEV (reference sequence). The CDR3 region has the DNA TGTGCCAGCAGCAAGCTAGCAGTCTACAATGAGCAGTTCTTC. As protein: CASSKLAVYNEQFF.

This rearrangement joins TRBV11-2 to TRBJ2-7; 8 bases align to TRBD1. Losses at the gene ends were 5 bases for V and 5 bases for J; bases not matched to a gene: 5. The CDR3 has 13 residues. Germline V CDR1 and CDR2: SGHAT, FQNNGV. CDR3 nucleotides: TGTGCCAGCAGCCGTGACAGGGGCCACGAGCAGTACTTC. Amino acids: CASSRDRGHEQYF.

V usage is TRBV5-6 and J usage is TRBJ2-5; 9 nucleotides align to TRBD1. The CDR3 totals 15 residues. Germline CDR1 SGHDT, CDR2 YYEEEE. V lost 3 bases and J lost 4; bases outside the gene matches: 7. Written as DNA, the CDR3 is TGTGCCAGCAGCTCCGGGACAGGGATCTCAGAGACCCAGTACTTC. This translates into CASSSGTGISETQYF.

This clonotype was seen at least ten times. The rearrangement joins TRBV27 to TRBJ2-2; D possibly matches TRBD1 or TRBD2 (5 bases each). This CDR3 is built from 16 residues. Germline CDR1 reads MNHEY; CDR2 reads SMNVEV (reference sequence). V was cut by 6 bases and J by 0 bases, with 14 bases left in between. The CDR3 here is CASSPTGTTNTGELFF. CDR3 sequence (DNA): TGTGCCAGCAGCCCAACCGGGACGACGAACACCGGGGAGCTGTTTTTT.

This clonotype showed up just a few times. The chain has TRBV29-1 and TRBJ1-2; 10 positions agree with TRBD1. CDR3 length equals 15 residues. CDR1 and CDR2 (germline): SQVTM, ANQGSEA. The J segment lost 8 bases and the V segment lost 5 bases, leaving 14 bases of the junction unmatched. The CDR3 region is CSVLFGTGEFGGYTF. The CDR3 nucleotides read TGCAGCGTTCTGTTCGGGACAGGGGAATTTGGGGGCTACACCTTC.

This clonotype has only a few counts. The chain combines TRBV20-1 with TRBJ1-5, with TRBD1 as a possible D gene (6 bases). V lost 6 bases and J lost 0, with 12 bases in between. Germline V CDR1 and CDR2: DFQATT, SNEGSKA (reference sequence). There are 14 residues in the CDR3. DNA of the CDR3: TGCAGTGCGGTAGACAGGTCTAGCAATCAGCCCCAGCATTTT. Translated, it gives CSAVDRSSNQPQHF.

The gene calls are TRBV7-9 and TRBJ1-1; 9 nucleotides match TRBD1. CDR1 is SEHNR and CDR2 is FQNEAQ in the germline V gene (reference sequence). V lost 2 bases and J lost 1; bases outside the gene matches: 2. The CDR3 spans 15 residues. The CDR3, as DNA: TGTGCCAGCAGCTTAACAGGGGGCGCGAACACTGAAGCTTTCTTT. Protein: CASSLTGGANTEAFF.

This clonotype appeared many times. The CDR3 loop reads CATSTLDRNEKLFF. For the CDR3, the DNA is TGTGCCACCAGCACCTTAGACAGAAATGAAAAACTGTTTTTT. The rearrangement joins TRBV15 to TRBJ1-4; D is possibly TRBD1 (5 bases). The V and J ends lost 4 bases and 5 bases respectively, with 11 bases between them. Looked up from germline, CDR1 is LNHNV and CDR2 is YYDKDF (reference sequence). The CDR3 contains 14 residues.

This clonotype has only a few counts. The chain recombines TRBV18 with TRBJ2-1; D is undetermined. The CDR3 contains 13 residues. CDR1 and CDR2 (germline): KGHSH, LQKENI. V lost 2 bases, J lost 2 bases, and 4 bases lay in between. The CDR3: CASSPTPYNEQFF. The CDR3 region has the DNA TGTGCCAGCTCACCAACGCCCTACAATGAGCAGTTCTTC.

This clonotype was observed a single time. This may come from a read error, since a much larger clone is one base off. This sequence joins TRBV7-9 and TRBJ1-1; possible D gene TRBD1, 6 bases. Germline V CDR1 and CDR2: SEHNR, FQNEAQ (reference sequence). The CDR3 runs to 15 residues. Trimming pared 6 bases from V and 4 bases from J, leaving 18 bases between. This CDR3 is CASRRLAGVFTEAFF. CDR3 in DNA: TGTGCCAGCAGAAGGCTAGCAGGGGTCTTCACTGAAGCTTTCTTT.

This clonotype is a singleton in its sample. The CDR3 DNA sequence: TGTGCCAGCAGCTACGAGGATGAGCAGTTCTTC. Encoded protein: CASSYEDEQFF. The chain is built from TRBV7-9 and TRBJ2-1; D gene ambiguous. V was pared by 4 bases and J by 8 bases, with 6 bases between. CDR1 and CDR2 from the germline V gene are SEHNR and FQNEAQ (reference sequence). This CDR3 has 11 amino acids.

The chain combines TRBV30 with TRBJ2-2, with TRBD2 matching over 7 bases. Losses at the gene ends were 4 bases for V and 6 bases for J; bases not matched to a gene: 5. Germline CDR1 is GTSNPN and CDR2 is SVGIG (reference sequence). The CDR3 covers 13 residues. The DNA of the CDR3 is TGTGCCTGGATAGGGAGGGGATCCGGGGAGCTGTTTTTT. It translates to CAWIGRGSGELFF.

This clonotype was seen a handful of times. The chain carries TRBV20-1 and TRBJ2-7, with D maybe TRBD1 (6 bases). V gave up 5 bases and J gave up 3 bases, with 17 bases separating them. The CDR3 has 14 residues. Germline values: CDR1 DFQATT, CDR2 SNEGSKA (reference sequence). CDR3 amino acids: CSAPNTGKRYEQYF. Here the CDR3 DNA reads TGCAGTGCTCCCAACACAGGGAAGCGCTACGAGCAGTACTTC.